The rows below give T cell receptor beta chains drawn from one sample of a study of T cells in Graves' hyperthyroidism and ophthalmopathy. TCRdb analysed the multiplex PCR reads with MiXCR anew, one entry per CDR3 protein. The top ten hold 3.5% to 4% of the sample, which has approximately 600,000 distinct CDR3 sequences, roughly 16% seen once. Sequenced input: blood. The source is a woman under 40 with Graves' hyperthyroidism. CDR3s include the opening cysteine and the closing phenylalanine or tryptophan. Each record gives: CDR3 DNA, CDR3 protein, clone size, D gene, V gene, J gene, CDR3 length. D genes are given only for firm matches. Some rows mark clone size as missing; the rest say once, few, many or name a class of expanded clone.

DNA: TGTGCCAGCAGCTTAGAGGGGGTCGGGATGGATGAGACCCAGTACTTC
CDR3: CASSLEGVGMDETQYF
size: .
D: .
V: TRBV11-2
J: TRBJ2-5
length: 16

DNA: TGTGCCAGCAACTACAGGGGGCGTTTGACTGAAGCTTTCTTT
CDR3: CASNYRGRLTEAFF
size: many
D: TRBD1
V: TRBV2
J: TRBJ1-1
length: 14

DNA: TGCAGCGGGACAGGGGGCTCACAAGAGACCCAGTACTTC
CDR3: CSGTGGSQETQYF
size: few
D: TRBD1
V: TRBV29-1
J: TRBJ2-5
length: 13

DNA: TGTGCCAGTAGTACGACTAGCGGCGGGAGGTATACTGAGCAGTTCTTC
CDR3: CASSTTSGGRYTEQFF
size: .
D: TRBD2
V: TRBV19
J: TRBJ2-1
length: 16

DNA: TGCAGTGCAGGGATAACCCAACCGCCCTACGAGCAGTACTTC
CDR3: CSAGITQPPYEQYF
size: .
D: .
V: TRBV20-1
J: TRBJ2-7
length: 14

DNA: TGTGCCAGCAGCCTGCTTGGCGCTACCGGGGAGCTGTTTTTT
CDR3: CASSLLGATGELFF
size: few
D: .
V: TRBV7-2
J: TRBJ2-2
length: 14

DNA: TGTGCCAGCAGCTCCCGACTAGCCGGGGAGCTGTTTTTT
CDR3: CASSSRLAGELFF
size: .
D: .
V: TRBV13
J: TRBJ2-2
length: 13

DNA: TGTGCCAGCAGCTTACAGTCCAGACTGAACACTGAAGCTTTCTTT
CDR3: CASSLQSRLNTEAFF
size: .
D: .
V: TRBV5-5
J: TRBJ1-1
length: 15

DNA: TGTGCCAGCAGCTTAGGCGGGTTCTCCTACGAGCAGTACTTC
CDR3: CASSLGGFSYEQYF
size: many
D: .
V: TRBV11-2
J: TRBJ2-7
length: 14

DNA: TGTGCCAGAGGGCGGGACAGTAACACCGGGGAGCTGTTTTTT
CDR3: CARGRDSNTGELFF
size: few
D: .
V: TRBV2
J: TRBJ2-2
length: 14

DNA: TGTGCCAGCACGGGCCGCGCGAACACCGGGGAGCTGTTTTTT
CDR3: CASTGRANTGELFF
size: many
D: .
V: TRBV28
J: TRBJ2-2
length: 14